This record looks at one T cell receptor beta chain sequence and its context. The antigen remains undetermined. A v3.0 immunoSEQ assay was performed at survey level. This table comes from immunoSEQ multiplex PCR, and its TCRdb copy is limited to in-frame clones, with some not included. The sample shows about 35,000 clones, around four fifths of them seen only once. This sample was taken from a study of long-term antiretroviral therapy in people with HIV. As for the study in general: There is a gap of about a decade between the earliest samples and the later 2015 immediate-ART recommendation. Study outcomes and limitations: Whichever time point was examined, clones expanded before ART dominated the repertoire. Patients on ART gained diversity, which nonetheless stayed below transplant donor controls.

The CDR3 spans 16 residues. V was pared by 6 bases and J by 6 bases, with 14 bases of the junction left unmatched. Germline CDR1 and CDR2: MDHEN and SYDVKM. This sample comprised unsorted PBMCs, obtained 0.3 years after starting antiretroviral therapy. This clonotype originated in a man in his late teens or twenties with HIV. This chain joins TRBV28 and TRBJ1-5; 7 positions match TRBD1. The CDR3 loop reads CASSRPQGVIAQPQHF. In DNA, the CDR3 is TGTGCCAGCAGCCGACCGCAGGGGGTTATAGCTCAGCCCCAGCATTTT.